The 8 T cell receptor beta chains listed next were all sequenced from one sample in a study of blood T cells in healthy people across ages. The authors ran a second PCR of about 7 to 12 cycles using a sample-barcoded 5' primer and a J-beta primer mix. TCRdb called the 5' RACE reads again in MiXCR, with one record for every CDR3 protein. This sample has around 500,000 distinct CDR3 sequences, with less than 60% found just once. Sequencing was performed on blood. Every receptor here comes from a man older than 75 in good health.

This clonotype was found a few times. The chain combines TRBV5-5 with TRBJ2-5; 10 nucleotides line up with TRBD1. The V and J ends lost 2 bases and 5 bases, in that order; junction bases with no gene match: 9. CDR1 SGHKS and CDR2 YYEKEE come from the germline V gene (reference sequence). The CDR3 length is 16 residues. The CDR3 region is CASSFGPGTGAETQYF. In DNA, the CDR3 is TGTGCCAGCAGCTTCGGGCCCGGGACAGGGGCCGAGACCCAGTACTTC. Based on the CDR3 plus reference TRBV5-5 and TRBJ2-5, the full variable domain is DAGVTQSPTHLIKTRGQQVTLRCSPISGHKSVSWYQQVLGQGPQFIFQYYEKEERGRGNFPDRFSARQFPNYSSELNVNALLLGDSALYLCASSFGPGTGAETQYFGPGTRLLVL.

The chain uses TRBV3-1 and TRBJ1-4; D might be TRBD1 (5 bases). Trimming took off 6 bases at V and 8 bases at J, with 10 bases between the two ends. CDR3 length: 12 residues. CDR1 and CDR2 from the germline V gene are LGHDT and YNNKEL (reference sequence). The chain's CDR3 is CASRHDSEKLFF. In nucleotides, the CDR3 is TGTGCCAGCAGGCATGACAGCGAAAAACTGTTTTTT.

The rearrangement uses TRBV29-1 and TRBJ1-2; D call uncertain. Germline CDR1 is SQVTM and CDR2 is ANQGSEA. V lost 5 bases, J lost 2 bases, and 6 bases lay in between. The length of the CDR3 is 11 residues. In nucleotides, the CDR3 is TGCAGCGTTCCAGAGAACTATGGCTACACCTTC. This encodes CSVPENYGYTF.

This rearrangement joins TRBV20-1 to TRBJ2-7, with D possibly TRBD1 on 6 matching bases. Trimming shortened V by 5 bases and J by 7 bases, and 21 bases separated the two germline ends. Germline V gene data show CDR1 as DFQATT and CDR2 as SNEGSKA (reference sequence). There are 14 residues in the CDR3. CDR3 sequence (DNA): TGCAGTGCTTCTAACAGGGCCTCCAAGGGGGAGCAGTACTTC. Translating gives CSASNRASKGEQYF.

This clonotype occurred a few times. The chain links TRBV15 to TRBJ2-3; 8 nucleotides align to TRBD1. CDR1 LNHNV and CDR2 YYDKDF come from the germline V gene (reference sequence). Trimming took 2 bases from V and 4 from J; bases not matched to a gene: 5. The CDR3 is 15 residues long. CDR3 bases: TGTGCCACCAGCAGAAGGACAGGGACGGCAGATACGCAGTATTTT. This codes for CATSRRTGTADTQYF.

The J gene is TRBJ1-1, the V gene TRBV20-1, with 9 bases lining up with TRBD1. J gave up 5 bases and V 5 bases, and 15 bases lay outside the gene matches. There are 16 residues in the CDR3. Germline V gives CDR1 DFQATT, CDR2 SNEGSKA (reference sequence). CDR3 bases: TGCAGTGCTCGCCAGGGGACAGGGAGAGGGGGGACTGAAGCTTTCTTT. Its protein is CSARQGTGRGGTEAFF.

The table lists this clonotype with a count of one. This chain joins TRBV27 and TRBJ2-3; 9 bases fit TRBD2. Germline CDR1 is MNHEY and CDR2 is SMNVEV (reference sequence). CDR3 length equals 16 residues. Trimming cost V 5 bases and J 0 bases; bases outside gene matches: 6. The CDR3 here is CASSLVAGASTDTQYF. The DNA for the CDR3 is TGTGCCAGCAGTCTCGTAGCGGGAGCTAGCACAGATACGCAGTATTTT.

This chain joins TRBV9 and TRBJ2-3, with 15 bases fitting TRBD2. This CDR3 is 17 amino acids long. After removal of 2 bases from V and 2 bases from J, the junction contained 3 bases not matched to a gene. The germline gives CDR1 SGDLS, CDR2 YYNGEE. CDR3 DNA sequence: TGTGCCAGCAGCGTGGGGACTAGCGGGGGGCACACAGATACGCAGTATTTT. This codes for CASSVGTSGGHTDTQYF.